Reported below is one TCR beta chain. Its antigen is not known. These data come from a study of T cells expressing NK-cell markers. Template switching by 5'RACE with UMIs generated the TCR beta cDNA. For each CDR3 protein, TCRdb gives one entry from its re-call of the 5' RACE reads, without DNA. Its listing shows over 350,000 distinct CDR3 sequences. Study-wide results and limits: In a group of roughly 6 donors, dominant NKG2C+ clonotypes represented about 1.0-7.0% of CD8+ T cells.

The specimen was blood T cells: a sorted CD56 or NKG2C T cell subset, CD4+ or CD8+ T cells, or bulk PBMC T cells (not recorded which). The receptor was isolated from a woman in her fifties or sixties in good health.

The CDR3 spells CASSFLGTGGTEAFF. The V and J genes are TRBV12-3 or TRBV12-4 and TRBJ1-1; TCRdb designates TRBD1, a call that cannot be tested without DNA. The CDR3 loop spans 15 amino acids.